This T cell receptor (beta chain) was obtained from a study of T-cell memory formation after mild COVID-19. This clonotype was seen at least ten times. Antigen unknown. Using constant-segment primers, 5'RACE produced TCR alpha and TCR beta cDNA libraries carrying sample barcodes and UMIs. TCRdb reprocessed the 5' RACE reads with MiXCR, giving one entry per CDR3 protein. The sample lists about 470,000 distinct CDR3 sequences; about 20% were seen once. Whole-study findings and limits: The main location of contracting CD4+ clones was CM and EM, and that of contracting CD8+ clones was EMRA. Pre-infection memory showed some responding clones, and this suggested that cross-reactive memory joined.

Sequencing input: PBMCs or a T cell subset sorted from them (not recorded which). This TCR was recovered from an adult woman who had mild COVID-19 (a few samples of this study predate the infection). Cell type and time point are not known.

The CDR3 coding sequence is TGTGCCAGCAACCCTACGACGGGGACCTACGAGCAGTACTTC. This codes for CASNPTTGTYEQYF. The rearrangement joins TRBV7-2 to TRBJ2-7, with D possibly TRBD2 on 5 matching bases. Trimming removed 7 bases at V and 2 bases at J, with 15 bases between. This CDR3 is 14 amino acids long. The germline V gene has CDR1 SGHTA and CDR2 FQGNSA.